This TCR beta chain is from a study of beta chain features in type 1 diabetes (dated by TCRdb to 2016 to 2019). About the full investigation: No differences in mean age, gender distribution, total cell number or subset yield were found between patients and healthy donors. Across all samples, fewer than 110,000,000 sorted cells were examined, and cell number per subset correlated strongly with RNA yield. The study compared TCRB repertoires of sorted circulating CD4+ T cell subsets between recently diagnosed type 1 diabetes patients and matched healthy donors. Regulatory and stem cell-like memory subsets were obtained from only 8 patients and roughly eight healthy donors, while naive and central memory subsets were obtained from all 30 or so donors.

Paper-wide results and their limitations: At VDJ recombination sites, type 1 diabetes patients had fewer insertions and more deleted nucleotides, which implies abnormalities in thymic rearrangement. Because the HLA sub-analyses included only small numbers of individuals, any influence of HLA type on TCRB rearrangement was left unresolved. Shorter templates might be favored by PCR, yet because patient and control samples were amplified and corrected together, any such skew would affect both groups equally. The naive, central memory and regulatory TCRB repertoires appeared to resemble one another more closely among patients than among healthy donors. Because cDNA was sequenced instead of genomic DNA, highly expressing activated cells could be over-represented, though the groups showed no difference in activation or CD3 levels. Type 1 diabetes patients showed a moderate but significant shortening of TCRB CDR3 length in all four CD4+ subsets.

Each donor gave one peripheral blood draw, around 0.12 L on average, collected into heparinised tubes. Using a panel that included CD45RO, CCR7, CD25, CD127, CD95 and CD27, naive, central memory, regulatory and stem cell-like memory CD4+ T cells were sorted on a BD FACSAria II. A purity above 95% was achieved for all sorted populations. PBMCs were isolated immediately by Lymphoprep density gradient centrifugation and stained directly without culture. So that batch effects would be minimized, each experiment stained and sorted samples in pairs, pairing one healthy donor with one patient. This clone was counted between two and nine times. Its antigen is currently not known. No base qualities exist here, and no much larger clone lies one base off it. The V and J ends are trimmed by 5 bases and 2 bases, leaving 7 bases between them. The germline V gene supplies CDR1 KGHSH and CDR2 LQKENI. CDR3 length: 12 amino acids, cysteine to phenylalanine. Only the CDR3 portion is preserved as DNA: 36 bases, with reading frame beginning at the first base.

The entire amount of isolated RNA was reverse transcribed using the High Capacity cDNA Reverse Transcription Kit, so the sequenced TCRB transcripts were expressed ones. Naive, central memory and regulatory T cell samples underwent deep immunoSEQ sequencing, averaging approximately 3.5 million total reads per sample. After sorted cells were lysed in RLT buffer, RNA was extracted with DNase-treated RNeasy Micro or Mini kits, with the choice depending on cell number. To prevent cross-contamination, every cell subset was processed on its own, while patient and healthy donor samples were processed together. The immunoSEQ multiplex PCR was used to amplify TCRB sequences from cDNA, generating 87-bp fragments that spanned the CDR3 region. The amplicons were sequenced using the Illumina HiSeq platform. The original methods were these. PCR bias was computationally corrected using synthetic template baselines, reads within Hamming distance 2 were collapsed, and singletons that could not be merged were discarded. By aligning reads against IMGT, V, D and J genes, CDR3 length, and insertions or deletions at six rearrangement sites were assigned. Within each subset, clonotype counts were normalized to the number of sorted cells before true diversity and Gini coefficients were calculated with the tcR R package. Repertoire sharing was quantified using the overlap coefficient calculated on TCRB nucleotide sequences. TCRdb obtained this table from immuneACCESS and retained in-frame rearrangements with V and J assigned. These tables miss some clones; where compared with another copy, unresolved V genes account for less than half of the shortfall, and the remainder is unexplained. The DNA was the basis for D and trimming; V, J and clone size are from that table. The sample table contains 130,000 or so clones; only one count was recorded for roughly 10% of them. The ten largest clones add up to approximately 0.7% of the sample.

The source material was central memory CD4+ T cells from blood. The chain is encoded by TRBV18 joined to TRBJ2-7; the D gene is unclear. The origin of this receptor is a young man with type 1 diabetes. The bases are TGTGCCAGCTCATCGGGTCCCTACGAGCAGTACTTC. This translates into CASSSGPYEQYF.